The entry below describes one TCR beta chain. Its binding antigen is unknown. No quality values exist for individual bases; no much larger clone is one base distant. The germline V gene (reference sequence) sets CDR1 to LNHDA and CDR2 to SQIVND. Clipping removes 4 bases from V and 1 base from J, with 2 as the unmatched junction base count. Measured from the cysteine to the phenylalanine, the CDR3 is 14 residues long. The entry retains the CDR3 DNA only, 42 bases that are in frame from base 1. Each collaborating institution followed its own protocols to collect whole blood in K2EDTA tubes. For TCRbeta analysis, collaborators shipped samples as frozen whole blood, isolated PBMCs, or DNA extracted from either of those sample types. The data were obtained in a study of blood T cell repertoires in COVID-19 (dated by TCRdb to the early 2020s). About the study as a whole: Samples from collaborators originated in the United States, Italy and Spain and spanned both the acute and convalescent phases of COVID-19. Samples came from the ongoing ImmuneRACE study (first 160 participants) plus 1,254 subjects from 6 global collaborators. The repertoires were released in a freely available public database meant as a resource for research on the immune response to SARS-CoV-2. Subjects who had been exposed to COVID-19, were actively infected with it, or had recovered from it provided the deeply sampled blood TCRbeta repertoires that made up the dataset. A de-identified subject ID, COVID-19 status, age in years and sex were almost always included in the sample metadata. The prospective study material was composed of cDNA or gDNA derived from T cells, B-cell-depleted T cells, or PBMCs. HLA class I and class II types, where available, came from metadata supplied by the sample provider rather than from assay-based typing.

What the authors observed across the whole study: The quantity of clinical and demographic metadata differed by source and by participant and was supplied without curation.

TCRbeta CDR3 regions were amplified from genomic DNA using the immunoSEQ Assay, a bias-controlled multiplex PCR. On the authors' methods: Within the assay, amplification of reference gene primers was used to estimate how many nucleated cells each sample contained. To quantify the absolute abundance of each unique TCRbeta CDR3 rearrangement, sequence reads were collapsed and filtered. Productive Simpson clonality was computed per sample as the square root of Simpson's diversity index over productive rearrangements. In its TCRdb copy, this immuneACCESS table keeps in-frame sequences only and misses some clones. Where compared with another copy, unresolved V genes explain less than half of these, and the others have no known cause. From that table come the V and J calls and clone size; the DNA was used to work out D and trimming. The sample profile shows more than 200,000 clones; 80% to 90% of them were found once. The ten largest clones represent roughly 0.69% of the sample.

The TCR comes from a man aged 35-49 years with acute or convalescent COVID-19. Material for sequencing was peripheral blood. The receptor chain draws on TRBV19 and TRBJ2-5, with 8 middle bases fitting TRBD1. In nucleotide form, the sequence is TGTGCCAGTAGTACCCAGGGGGCCCAAGAGACCCAGTACTTC. It codes for CASSTQGAQETQYF.